These 31 T cell receptor beta chains originate from one sample sequenced in a study of T cells after yellow fever vaccination. One entry per CDR3 protein, called by TCRdb with MiXCR from the 5' RACE reads. The table lists about 170,000 distinct CDR3 sequences, approximately 9.9% of them singletons, with 30% to 45% in the top ten. The sample was CD8+ T cells sorted from PBMCs, taken 15 days after the yellow fever booster vaccination. The receptor source for this set is a man younger than 35 who received the YFV17D yellow fever vaccine.

This clonotype showed up many times. V gene TRBV4-3 combines with J gene TRBJ2-1; D is uncertain. Germline lookup yields CDR1 LGHNA and CDR2 YSLEER. Between the trimmed V and J ends, which lost 1 base and 0 bases, there was a span of 7 bases. The CDR3 covers 15 residues. CDR3 protein: CASSQGTSSYNEQFF. CDR3 DNA sequence: TGCGCCAGCAGCCAAGGCACGAGCTCCTACAATGAGCAGTTCTTC.

The V and J genes are TRBV2 and TRBJ2-7; D might be TRBD1 or TRBD2, each matching 5 bases. Germline V gene lookup returns CDR1 SNHLY and CDR2 FYNNEI. CDR3 length equals 15 residues. Trimming shortened V by 6 bases and J by 6 bases, and 21 bases separated the two germline ends. This CDR3 is CASSQTGTQPAEQYV. DNA of the CDR3: TGTGCCAGCAGCCAGACGGGGACCCAGCCAGCCGAGCAGTACGTC.

V usage is TRBV6-1 and J usage is TRBJ1-1; D gene unclear. Trimming cost V 7 bases and J 7 bases, with 16 bases left between them. This CDR3 is built from 13 residues. Germline V gene data show CDR1 as MNHNS and CDR2 as SASEGT. This CDR3 is CASNRGGGREAFF. CDR3 bases: TGTGCCAGCAATCGAGGAGGAGGGCGTGAAGCTTTCTTT.

This clonotype occurred many times. The chain has TRBV7-9 and TRBJ2-5; perhaps D is TRBD1 or TRBD2 (5 bases each). The germline gives CDR1 SEHNR, CDR2 FQNEAQ (reference sequence). This CDR3 is 16 amino acids long. V was pared by 5 bases and J by 5 bases, with 21 bases between. Written as DNA, the CDR3 is TGTGCCAGCAGCGATCCCCGGGGCTCCGTAGGGGAGACCCAGTACTTC. Protein sequence: CASSDPRGSVGETQYF. Using reference TRBV7-9 and TRBJ2-5 for the parts outside the CDR3, the full variable domain is DTGVSQNPRHKITKRGQNVTFRCDPISEHNRLYWYRQTLGQGPEFLTYFQNEAQLEKSRLLSDRFSAERPKGSFSTLEIQRTEQGDSAMYLCASSDPRGSVGETQYFGPGTRLLVL.

In its sample, this clonotype was seen a few times. The chain couples TRBV6-5 to TRBJ1-5; 8 positions match TRBD1. The trim removed 10 bases at V and 4 bases at J, leaving 6 bases unmatched. The germline gives CDR1 MNHEY, CDR2 SVGAGI. CDR3 size: 13 residues. The chain's CDR3 is CAIGGQDNQPQHF. CDR3 bases: TGTGCCATCGGGGGACAGGATAATCAGCCCCAGCATTTT.

The chain carries TRBV5-6 and TRBJ1-1, with 9 bases identical to TRBD1. The CDR3 spans 12 residues. CDR1 SGHDT and CDR2 YYEEEE come from the germline V gene. With 3 bases clipped from V and 11 bases from J, the junction kept 5 bases outside the gene matches. CDR3 residues: CASSSGTGKAFF. DNA of the CDR3: TGTGCCAGCAGCTCCGGGACAGGGAAGGCTTTCTTT.

This clonotype has more than one count but fewer than ten. The J gene is TRBJ2-7, the V gene TRBV4-1; D remains ambiguous. Between the trimmed V and J ends, which lost 0 bases and 5 bases, there was a span of 5 bases. CDR1 is MGHRA and CDR2 is YSYEKL in the germline V gene. The CDR3 runs 12 residues. The CDR3 loop reads CASSQDLHEQYF. The CDR3 bases are TGCGCCAGCAGCCAAGATCTCCACGAGCAGTACTTC.

This chain links TRBV9 with TRBJ2-7; D possibly corresponds to TRBD1 (5 bases). Looked up from germline, CDR1 is SGDLS and CDR2 is YYNGEE. Trimming removed 3 bases from V and 5 bases from J, with 12 bases in between. The CDR3 runs to 13 residues. CDR3 sequence: CASSGAGKDEQYV. The CDR3 region has the DNA TGTGCCAGCAGCGGGGCAGGGAAGGACGAGCAGTACGTC.

The chain is built from TRBV2 and TRBJ2-2, with a weak D call TRBD1 (6 bases). CDR3 length equals 12 residues. Trimming pared 9 bases from V and 1 base from J, leaving 6 bases between. The V gene's germline CDR1 is SNHLY and CDR2 FYNNEI. The CDR3 reads CARTGNTGELFF. CDR3 nucleotide sequence: TGTGCCAGGACAGGGAACACCGGGGAGCTGTTTTTT.

This clonotype turned up a few times. The rearrangement joins TRBV4-1 to TRBJ1-5, with unresolved D. The germline V gene encodes CDR1 MGHRA and CDR2 YSYEKL. The CDR3 loop spans 13 amino acids. Trimming took off 1 base at V and 7 bases at J, with 8 bases between the two ends. The CDR3 reads CASSQAYRQPQHF. The DNA of the CDR3 is TGCGCCAGCAGCCAAGCCTATCGGCAGCCCCAGCATTTT.

This chain joins TRBV19 and TRBJ2-1; the D gene could be TRBD1 or TRBD2 (5 bases each). CDR1 and CDR2 from the germline V gene are LNHDA and SQIVND (reference sequence). The CDR3 is made up of 12 amino acids. V was clipped by 3 bases and J by 7 bases, with 7 bases between them. The CDR3 DNA sequence: TGTGCCAGTAGTATCGGGGCGAATGAGCAGTTCTTC. It translates to CASSIGANEQFF.

This clonotype turned up a few times. The chain links TRBV7-3 to TRBJ2-3, with TRBD1 matching over 7 bases. CDR3 length: 15 amino acids. In germline, CDR1 is SGHTA, CDR2 FQGTGA. The V segment lost 4 bases and the J segment 0 bases; nucleotides outside the gene matches: 4. The DNA for the CDR3 is TGTGCCAGCAGCTGGACAGGTCGTAGCACAGATACGCAGTATTTT. Translating it yields CASSWTGRSTDTQYF.

V usage is TRBV7-9 and J usage is TRBJ2-1; D is unclear. Germline V gene data show CDR1 as SEHNR and CDR2 as FQNEAQ (reference sequence). The germline V and J ends were trimmed by 2 bases and 2 bases, with 4 bases remaining between them. The CDR3 runs 13 residues. The CDR3 bases are TGTGCCAGCAGCTTAATACCCTACAATGAGCAGTTCTTC. The encoded protein is CASSLIPYNEQFF.

This clonotype came up a few times. The genes are TRBV12-3 or TRBV12-4 and TRBJ2-3; D is unresolved. This CDR3 region has 15 residues. Trimming removed 3 bases from V and 3 bases from J, with 13 bases in between. This CDR3 reads CASSLPLDRTDTQYF. CDR3 bases: TGTGCCAGCAGTTTGCCGCTGGACCGTACAGATACGCAGTATTTT.

V and J are TRBV18 and TRBJ1-1, with D maybe TRBD1 (6 bases). V was trimmed by 0 bases and J by 5 bases, leaving 10 bases between them. CDR3 length: 14 residues. CDR1 and CDR2 (germline): KGHSH, LQKENI. This CDR3 reads CASSPPRGGTEAFF. The CDR3 DNA sequence: TGTGCCAGCTCACCACCGAGGGGGGGAACTGAAGCTTTCTTT.

V is TRBV5-1 and J is TRBJ2-1, with 12 bases matching TRBD2. The CDR3 runs to 13 residues. In germline, CDR1 is SGHRS, CDR2 YFSETQ. The junction had 4 bases not matched to a gene; V was cut back by 5 bases and J by 10 bases. DNA of the CDR3: TGCGCCAGCAGTCTAGCGGGGGGGCAAGAGCAGTTCTTC. As protein: CASSLAGGQEQFF. The full variable domain, in which reference TRBV5-1 and TRBJ2-1 provide the parts outside the CDR3, is KAGVTQTPRYLIKTRGQQVTLSCSPISGHRSVSWYQQTPGQGLQFLFEYFSETQRNKGNFPGRFSGRQFSNSRSEMNVSTLELGDSALYLCASSLAGGQEQFFGPGTRLTVL.

The sample holds a few counts of this clonotype. The chain employs TRBV11-2 and TRBJ2-2; perhaps D is TRBD1 or TRBD2 (5 bases each). CDR3 length: 15 amino acids. V lost 4 bases and J 5 bases, leaving 14 bases between the germline ends. The germline V gene encodes CDR1 SGHAT and CDR2 FQNNGV. The CDR3 sequence: CASSSLGTVTGELFF. CDR3 DNA sequence: TGTGCCAGCAGCTCGCTCGGGACGGTTACCGGGGAGCTGTTTTTT.

The table lists this clonotype with many counts. This rearrangement joins TRBV19 to TRBJ2-3, with 13 bases identical to TRBD2. Per the germline V gene, CDR1 is LNHDA and CDR2 is SQIVND (reference sequence). This CDR3 region has 15 residues. The V and J ends lost 4 bases and 5 bases, in that order; junction bases with no gene match: 3. The CDR3 bases are TGTGCCAGTAGTACCGGGACTAGCGGGGAAGATACGCAGTATTTT. Translated, it gives CASSTGTSGEDTQYF. Based on the CDR3 plus reference TRBV19 and TRBJ2-3, the full variable domain is DGGITQSPKYLFRKEGQNVTLSCEQNLNHDAMYWYRQDPGQGLRLIYYSQIVNDFQKGDIAEGYSVSREKKESFPLTVTSAQKNPTAFYLCASSTGTSGEDTQYFGPGTRLTVL.

The rearrangement links TRBV4-1 to TRBJ2-2, with D perhaps TRBD2 (5 bases). V lost 6 bases and J lost 6, with 14 bases in between. Germline CDR1 and CDR2: MGHRA and YSYEKL. This CDR3 has 14 amino acids. The CDR3 region has the DNA TGCGCCAGCAGTTCGGGGTTGGTGGCCGGGGAGCTGTTTTTT. Its protein product is CASSSGLVAGELFF.

The rearrangement links TRBV6-2 or TRBV6-3 to TRBJ1-2; unclear D gene. This CDR3 contains 11 residues. Trimming removed 6 bases from V and 6 bases from J, with 8 bases in between. Germline V gene sequence: CDR1 MNHEY, CDR2 SVGEGT. CDR3 in amino acids: CASSQHDGYTF. CDR3 nucleotides: TGTGCCAGCAGCCAACATGATGGCTACACCTTC.

This clonotype was counted a few times. V is TRBV7-9 and J is TRBJ2-7; tentatively, D is TRBD1 (6 bases). The germline V gene encodes CDR1 SEHNR and CDR2 FQNEAQ (reference sequence). V was trimmed by 1 base and J by 1 base, leaving 14 bases between them. There are 16 residues in the CDR3. DNA of the CDR3: TGTGCCAGCAGCTTAGGGATCGCAGGGACATCCTACGAGCAGTACTTC. Amino acids: CASSLGIAGTSYEQYF.

This clonotype showed up many times. This chain links TRBV4-3 with TRBJ2-2; maybe TRBD1 (5 bases). Germline values: CDR1 LGHNA, CDR2 YSLEER. With 1 base removed from V and 5 bases from J, the gap between germline ends came to 8 bases. This CDR3 comprises 14 residues. DNA for the CDR3: TGCGCCAGCAGCCAAGGTCAGGGAACCGGGGAGCTGTTTTTT. Protein product: CASSQGQGTGELFF.

CDR3 residues: CASSQGLNEQFF. As DNA, the CDR3 is TGTGCCAGCAGCCAAGGACTTAATGAGCAGTTCTTC. The V call is TRBV3-1, the J call TRBJ2-1; D is undetermined. Germline CDR1 and CDR2: LGHDT and YNNKEL (reference sequence). The CDR3 sequence is 12 residues long. V was trimmed by 1 base and J by 7 bases, leaving 5 bases between them.

A few counts support this clonotype. The CDR3 here is CATSRQGNQPQHF. CDR3 sequence (DNA): TGTGCCACCAGCAGGCAGGGCAATCAGCCCCAGCATTTT. The chain has TRBV15 and TRBJ1-5; D remains ambiguous. V lost 3 bases, J lost 2 bases, and 5 bases lay in between. The CDR3 has 13 amino acids. Germline loops: CDR1 LNHNV, CDR2 YYDKDF (reference sequence).

The V call is TRBV4-1, the J call TRBJ1-5, with D possibly matching TRBD1 (5 bases). CDR1 and CDR2 from the germline V gene are MGHRA and YSYEKL. V was trimmed by 4 bases and J by 7 bases, leaving 17 bases between them. The CDR3 has 15 residues. CDR3 DNA sequence: TGCGCCAGCAGCCTCTCGGCAGGGTTGGGGCAGCCCCAGCATTTT. It encodes CASSLSAGLGQPQHF.

This clonotype was recorded a few times. One junction end disagrees with the germline gene, perhaps due to a read error. The CDR3 nucleotides are TGTGCCAGCAGGGGGCTGCGGGTAGATACGCGGTATTTT. This translates into CASRGLRVDTRYF. The gene calls are TRBV11-2 and TRBJ2-3; D may match TRBD1 or TRBD2 (5 bases each). Germline V gene sequence: CDR1 SGHAT, CDR2 FQNNGV. This CDR3 contains 13 residues.

This clonotype appeared a few times. The chain joins TRBV5-5 to TRBJ2-5; 9 bases align to TRBD2. Germline V gene data show CDR1 as SGHKS and CDR2 as YYEKEE (reference sequence). V lost 5 bases to trimming and J lost 5 bases; unmatched junction nucleotides: 4. The CDR3 consists of 13 residues. The CDR3 region has the DNA TGTGCCAGCAGAGCGGGGGGCGAGGAGACCCAGTACTTC. This encodes CASRAGGEETQYF. The full variable domain, rest sourced from reference TRBV5-5 and TRBJ2-5, is DAGVTQSPTHLIKTRGQQVTLRCSPISGHKSVSWYQQVLGQGPQFIFQYYEKEERGRGNFPDRFSARQFPNYSSELNVNALLLGDSALYLCASRAGGEETQYFGPGTRLLVL.

This clonotype has a handful of counts. This chain connects TRBV4-1 to TRBJ1-5, with unresolved D. The CDR3 is 15 residues long. Germline V gene lookup returns CDR1 MGHRA and CDR2 YSYEKL. V was trimmed by 3 bases and J by 0 bases, leaving 9 bases between them. Written as DNA, the CDR3 is TGCGCCAGCAGCCATCCGGGCCTTAGCAATCAGCCCCAGCATTTT. Amino acids: CASSHPGLSNQPQHF.

A few counts support this clonotype. CDR3 loop: CAIRGQGMTDTQYF. The DNA of the CDR3 is TGTGCCATCAGGGGACAGGGTATGACAGATACGCAGTATTTT. This chain connects TRBV10-3 to TRBJ2-3, with TRBD1 matching 9 bases. Germline lookup yields CDR1 ENHRY and CDR2 SYGVKD. The CDR3 loop spans 14 amino acids. J gave up 3 bases and V 6 bases, and 4 bases lay outside the gene matches.

The V gene is TRBV7-9, the J gene TRBJ1-6; D may be TRBD1 (5 bases). The CDR3 is 13 residues long. Trimming pared 2 bases from V and 10 bases from J, leaving 9 bases between. The germline V gene encodes CDR1 SEHNR and CDR2 FQNEAQ (reference sequence). CDR3 bases: TGTGCCAGCAGCTTATACAGGCCGTCACCCCTCCACTTT. This codes for CASSLYRPSPLHF.

The sample holds a few counts of this clonotype. The chain combines TRBV4-1 with TRBJ2-7; TRBD2 matches at 11 bases. Germline values: CDR1 MGHRA, CDR2 YSYEKL. The CDR3 spans 17 residues. V shed 4 bases and J 1 base; nucleotides not matched to a gene: 9. CDR3: CASSLLRASGGSYEQYF. CDR3 sequence (DNA): TGCGCCAGCAGCCTCCTAAGGGCTAGCGGGGGGTCCTACGAGCAGTACTTC.